This T cell receptor (beta chain) stems from a study of blood T cell repertoires in COVID-19. Study context: Researchers got acute and convalescent COVID-19 samples from the United States, Italy and Spain. From T cells, B-cell-depleted T cells, or PBMCs came the material, which was cDNA or gDNA.

Produced via immunoSEQ multiplex PCR; TCRdb's table is partial and in-frame only. The sample records around 140,000 clones, approximately 88% being singletons. This CDR3 comprises 11 residues. V lost 8 bases and J 6 bases, leaving 9 bases between the germline ends. The sequenced sample consisted of peripheral blood. This receptor was taken from a woman of 80 years or more with acute or convalescent COVID-19. The rearrangement links TRBV12-3 or TRBV12-4 to TRBJ2-3, with D maybe TRBD2 (5 bases). CDR3 in DNA: TGTGCCAGCCGGACTGTCGATACGCAGTATTTT. Its protein product is CASRTVDTQYF.